This T cell receptor beta chain emerged from a study of T cell repertoires in cytomegalovirus infection. Via MiXCR, TCRdb re-called the reads, giving one row per CDR3 protein. The sample contains 480,000 or so distinct CDR3 sequences, about 11% of which appear only once. Germline CDR1 reads SGHTA; CDR2 reads FQGNSA. The CDR3 contains 14 residues. The V gene end was trimmed by 5 bases and the J gene end by 6 bases; junction bases not matched to a gene: 8. This clonotype was counted ten times or more. The sequence came from a human donor in good health (CMV status not recorded). Some clones in this sample may be carry-over from other donors' samples. The V call is TRBV7-2, the J call TRBJ2-3; 7 bases are a match to TRBD1. The sequenced material came from PBMCs. The CDR3 DNA reads TGTGCCAGCAGCGTATCCGGGACAGCGGATACGCAGTATTTT. Its translation is CASSVSGTADTQYF.